A single sample gave rise to the 29 T cell receptor beta chains below, sequenced in a study of blood T cell repertoires in COVID-19. Repertoires were generated with immunoSEQ multiplex PCR, while TCRdb's copy carries only in-frame clones and drops some. The sample records a few hundred thousand clones, roughly 88% being singletons. The sample consisted of peripheral blood. The receptor source for this set is a woman aged 30 to 39 with COVID-19, enrolled during active disease.

The chain carries TRBV11-2 and TRBJ2-5, with 9 bases lining up with TRBD1. Germline CDR1 is SGHAT and CDR2 is FQNNGV. Trimming took 5 bases from V and 4 from J; bases not matched to a gene: 14. This CDR3 has 17 amino acids. CDR3 region: CASSNNYETGGAETQYF. The CDR3 coding sequence is TGTGCCAGCAGCAACAATTATGAGACAGGGGGGGCAGAGACCCAGTACTTC.

The V and J genes are TRBV16 and TRBJ2-4, with D uncertain. The CDR3 consists of 15 residues. Trimming removed 3 bases from V and 2 bases from J, with 11 bases in between. The germline V gene encodes CDR1 KGHSY and CDR2 FQNENV. CDR3 coding DNA: TGTGCCAGCAGCCACTATACAGAACCCAAAAACATTCAGTACTTC. Its translation is CASSHYTEPKNIQYF.

This rearrangement joins TRBV6-1 to TRBJ2-1, with no clear D. V was pared by 2 bases and J by 6 bases, with 8 bases between. CDR1 MNHNS and CDR2 SASEGT come from the germline V gene. CDR3 length: 13 residues. The DNA of the CDR3 is TGTGCCAGCAGTGAATTCAGGCTCAATGAGCAGTTCTTC. This gives the protein CASSEFRLNEQFF.

The chain joins TRBV6-1 to TRBJ1-6, with 7 bases aligning to TRBD1. Germline CDR1 reads MNHNS; CDR2 reads SASEGT. V gave up 3 bases and J gave up 4 bases; unmatched junction bases: 3. There are 15 residues in the CDR3. The CDR3 DNA sequence: TGTGCCAGCAGTGACCTGACAGGGTATAATTCACCCCTCCACTTT. Translating gives CASSDLTGYNSPLHF.

The rearrangement links TRBV19 to TRBJ1-6; a possible D gene is TRBD1 (5 bases). The CDR3 sequence is 13 residues long. The germline V gene encodes CDR1 LNHDA and CDR2 SQIVND (reference sequence). V was clipped by 5 bases and J by 8 bases, with 10 bases between them. This CDR3 reads CASSAQGDSPLHF. In DNA, the CDR3 is TGTGCCAGTAGTGCCCAGGGTGATTCACCCCTCCACTTT.

This chain uses TRBV18 with TRBJ2-2, with TRBD1 as a possible D gene (6 bases). The CDR3 consists of 16 residues. Trimming cost V 0 bases and J 0 bases, with 8 bases left between them. Germline loops: CDR1 KGHSH, CDR2 LQKENI. The CDR3 loop reads CASSPPGASNTGELFF. Written as DNA, the CDR3 is TGTGCCAGCTCACCACCGGGGGCCTCGAACACCGGGGAGCTGTTTTTT.

A note on this clone: This sample includes further DNA sequences coding for the same CDR3. The genes are TRBV30 and TRBJ1-6; 11 bases are a match to TRBD1. J lost 6 bases, V lost 5 bases, and 0 bases had no gene match. Germline CDR1 GTSNPN, CDR2 SVGIG (reference sequence). The CDR3 consists of 13 residues. In DNA form, the CDR3 reads TGTGCCTGGGGACAGGGGGCTAATTCACCCCTCCACTTT. Protein sequence: CAWGQGANSPLHF.

V is TRBV6-5 and J is TRBJ2-1; 7 bases line up with TRBD1. The CDR3 is 13 residues long. V was pared by 5 bases and J by 7 bases, with 5 bases of the junction left unmatched. Germline V gene sequence: CDR1 MNHEY, CDR2 SVGAGI. In nucleotides, the CDR3 is TGTGCCAGCAGTCTCGACAGGGATAATGAGCAGTTCTTC. This translates into CASSLDRDNEQFF.

The chain uses TRBV30 and TRBJ1-2; 11 nucleotides line up with TRBD1. V lost 1 base to trimming and J lost 7 bases; unmatched junction nucleotides: 2. From germline, CDR1 is GTSNPN and CDR2 SVGIG (reference sequence). This CDR3 is 13 amino acids long. CDR3 protein: CAWSGDRGFGYTF. CDR3 nucleotide sequence: TGTGCCTGGAGTGGGGACAGGGGGTTTGGCTACACCTTC.

The chain uses TRBV12-3 or TRBV12-4 and TRBJ2-1; 8 positions match TRBD1. After removal of 6 bases from V and 8 bases from J, the junction contained 6 bases not matched to a gene. The CDR3 loop spans 13 amino acids. The CDR3 DNA reads TGTGCCAGCAGACCCGGGACAGGCGATGAGCAGTTCTTC. This sequence encodes CASRPGTGDEQFF.

The genes are TRBV5-6 and TRBJ1-4; a possible D gene is TRBD1 (5 bases). Germline CDR1 SGHDT, CDR2 YYEEEE. The V end lost 3 bases, the J end lost 8 bases, and 17 bases lay between the germline ends. CDR3 length: 15 amino acids. Written as DNA, the CDR3 is TGTGCCAGCAGCTGGTCAGGGCCCACATCGGAAAAACTGTTTTTT. As protein: CASSWSGPTSEKLFF.

The chain carries TRBV7-2 and TRBJ2-2; D is uncertain. This CDR3 spans 13 amino acids. The V and J ends lost 2 bases and 3 bases respectively, with 4 bases between them. The germline V gene has CDR1 SGHTA and CDR2 FQGNSA. The CDR3 spells CASSLQYTGELFF. Here the CDR3 DNA reads TGTGCCAGCAGCTTACAATACACCGGGGAGCTGTTTTTT. The variable domain in full, completed from reference TRBV7-2 and TRBJ2-2, reads GAGVSQSPSNKVTEKGKDVELRCDPISGHTALYWYRQSLGQGLEFLIYFQGNSAPDKSGLPSDRFSAERTGGSVSTLTIQRTQQEDSAVYLCASSLQYTGELFFGEGSRLTVL.

This sequence joins TRBV10-3 and TRBJ2-3; 11 nucleotides line up with TRBD2. The V segment lost 11 bases and the J segment 6 bases; nucleotides outside the gene matches: 10. The CDR3 runs 14 residues. CDR1 and CDR2 (germline): ENHRY, SYGVKD. As DNA, the CDR3 is TGTGCCTCCCAATTAGCGGGAGGGCCTGATACGCAGTATTTT. Protein product: CASQLAGGPDTQYF.

J is TRBJ2-2 and V is TRBV11-3, with 7 nucleotides matching TRBD1. This CDR3 spans 17 amino acids. Per germline, CDR1 SGHNT and CDR2 YENEEA. V was clipped by 3 bases and J by 2 bases; unmatched bases: 9. CDR3 nucleotides: TGTGCCAGCAGCTTCAATGGGGACAGTCTTAACACCGGGGAGCTGTTTTTT. Residues: CASSFNGDSLNTGELFF.

The J gene is TRBJ1-5, the V gene TRBV20-1; D call uncertain. The CDR3 covers 13 residues. Trimming left V 3 bases short and J 5 bases short, with 11 bases between. Germline V CDR1 and CDR2: DFQATT, SNEGSKA (reference sequence). The CDR3 region is CSASLGEYQPQHF. CDR3 in DNA: TGCAGTGCTAGTCTCGGAGAGTATCAGCCCCAGCATTTT.

The CDR3: CASSAGLEGDTQYF. The CDR3 DNA sequence: TGCGCCAGCAGTGCAGGACTAGAAGGAGATACGCAGTATTTT. The chain uses TRBV10-1 and TRBJ2-3; 7 bases map to TRBD2. This CDR3 has 14 amino acids. J gave up 5 bases and V 4 bases, and 6 bases lay outside the gene matches. Germline values: CDR1 WNHNN, CDR2 SYGVQD (reference sequence).

For the CDR3, the DNA is TGTGCCTGGAGTGTCCTCGGAGGACAGGGTTATGGCTACACCTTC. Translation: CAWSVLGGQGYGYTF. The V gene is TRBV30, the J gene TRBJ1-2; 8 positions match TRBD1. J gave up 5 bases and V 0 bases, and 8 bases lay outside the gene matches. This CDR3 contains 15 residues. The germline gives CDR1 GTSNPN, CDR2 SVGIG (reference sequence).

The chain recombines TRBV2 with TRBJ2-4, with 12 bases matching TRBD1. This CDR3 spans 15 amino acids. Germline-derived CDR1 and CDR2 are SNHLY and FYNNEI. V trimming: 4 bases; J trimming: 5 bases; junction bases outside the gene matches: 3. For the CDR3, the DNA is TGTGCCAGCAGTGGGGACAGGGGGCCTCAAAACATTCAGTACTTC. Its protein is CASSGDRGPQNIQYF.

The chain joins TRBV9 to TRBJ2-1; 12 nucleotides agree with TRBD2. The ends lost 3 bases at V and 1 base at J; junction bases unmatched: 11. Germline V gene data show CDR1 as SGDLS and CDR2 as YYNGEE. CDR3 length: 19 residues. The CDR3 spells CASSAQTSGRGGSYNEQFF. CDR3 coding DNA: TGTGCCAGCAGCGCCCAGACTAGCGGGAGAGGTGGGTCCTACAATGAGCAGTTCTTC.

The J gene is TRBJ2-7, the V gene TRBV13; D possibly corresponds to TRBD2 (5 bases). V was trimmed by 1 base and J by 0 bases, leaving 7 bases between them. Germline values: CDR1 PRHDT, CDR2 FYEKMQ (reference sequence). CDR3 length: 14 residues. CDR3 loop: CASSLERSSYEQYF. CDR3 DNA: TGTGCCAGCAGCTTAGAGCGGAGCTCCTACGAGCAGTACTTC.

J is TRBJ2-1 and V is TRBV7-3; 11 bases map to TRBD2. The germline V gene encodes CDR1 SGHTA and CDR2 FQGTGA. V shed 3 bases and J 9 bases; nucleotides not matched to a gene: 7. The CDR3 contains 15 residues. CDR3 region: CASSFHSGRGSEQFF. The CDR3 DNA reads as TGTGCCAGCAGCTTTCATAGCGGGAGGGGGTCTGAGCAGTTCTTC.

J is TRBJ1-5 and V is TRBV30, with D perhaps TRBD1 (5 bases). Per germline, CDR1 GTSNPN and CDR2 SVGIG (reference sequence). The CDR3 has 15 residues. Trimming stripped 3 bases from V and 2 bases from J, with 14 bases between. CDR3 sequence: CAWRPPGLGNQPQHF. As DNA, the CDR3 is TGTGCCTGGAGACCCCCAGGGCTTGGCAATCAGCCCCAGCATTTT.

The rearrangement joins TRBV28 to TRBJ1-5; D is unclear. Trimming removed 8 bases at V and 0 bases at J, with 5 bases between. Germline CDR1 reads MDHEN; CDR2 reads SYDVKM. The CDR3 extends over 12 amino acids. The CDR3 DNA sequence: TGTGCCAGCCAGTATAGCAATCAGCCCCAGCATTTT. It translates to CASQYSNQPQHF.

The chain recombines TRBV5-4 with TRBJ2-7; tentative D call: TRBD1 (7 bases). CDR1 is SGHNT and CDR2 is YYREEE in the germline V gene (reference sequence). The CDR3 has 14 amino acids. Trimming took off 0 bases at V and 3 bases at J, with 10 bases between the two ends. This CDR3 is CASSLGRGDYEQYF. The CDR3 DNA is TGTGCCAGCAGCTTGGGCAGGGGGGACTACGAGCAGTACTTC.

The rearrangement links TRBV2 to TRBJ2-5; TRBD1 matches at 7 bases. The CDR3 loop spans 13 amino acids. With V trimmed by 8 bases and J by 2 bases, 5 bases remained unmatched. The germline gives CDR1 SNHLY, CDR2 FYNNEI. The CDR3 DNA follows: TGTGCCAGCGTGGGACAGAAGCAAGAGACCCAGTACTTC. Translation gives CASVGQKQETQYF.

V is TRBV10-1 and J is TRBJ2-7; TRBD2 agrees at 8 bases. The CDR3 contains 13 residues. Germline CDR1 and CDR2: WNHNN and SYGVQD (reference sequence). The trim removed 4 bases at V and 6 bases at J, leaving 5 bases unmatched. The CDR3 sequence: CASSVKRESEQYF. In DNA form, the CDR3 reads TGCGCCAGCAGTGTAAAGCGGGAGAGCGAGCAGTACTTC.

This chain uses TRBV9 with TRBJ2-1, with TRBD1 matching over 7 bases. V gave up 3 bases and J gave up 6 bases; unmatched junction bases: 0. There are 12 residues in the CDR3. In germline, CDR1 is SGDLS, CDR2 YYNGEE. This CDR3 is CASSDRGNEQFF. Written as DNA, the CDR3 is TGTGCCAGCAGCGACAGGGGCAATGAGCAGTTCTTC.

This chain joins TRBV5-6 and TRBJ2-7; D uncertain. Germline CDR1 and CDR2: SGHDT and YYEEEE. V lost 1 base and J lost 0, with 8 bases in between. CDR3 length equals 14 residues. The CDR3 reads CASSLHVGSYEQYF. In nucleotides, the CDR3 is TGTGCCAGCAGCTTGCACGTCGGCTCCTACGAGCAGTACTTC.

The chain combines TRBV30 with TRBJ1-1; D is ambiguous. The ends were cut back, 3 bases at V and 6 bases at J, with 20 bases in the middle. CDR3 length: 15 amino acids. The germline V gene encodes CDR1 GTSNPN and CDR2 SVGIG (reference sequence). The CDR3 sequence: CAWRENAVGNAEAFF. CDR3 in DNA: TGTGCCTGGAGGGAGAACGCAGTGGGTAACGCTGAAGCTTTCTTT.